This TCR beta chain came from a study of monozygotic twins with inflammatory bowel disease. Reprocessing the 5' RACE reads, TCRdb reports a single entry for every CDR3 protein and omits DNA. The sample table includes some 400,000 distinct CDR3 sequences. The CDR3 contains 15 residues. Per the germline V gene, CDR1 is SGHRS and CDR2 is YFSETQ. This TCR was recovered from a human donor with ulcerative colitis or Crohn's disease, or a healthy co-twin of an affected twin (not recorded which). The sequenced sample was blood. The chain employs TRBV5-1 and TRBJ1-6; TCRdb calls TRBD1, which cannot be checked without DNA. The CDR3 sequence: CASSSTGRGESPLHF.